This T cell receptor beta chain appears in the sequencing data of a study of blood T cell repertoires in COVID-19. Study in general: Samples came from the United States, Italy and Spain, spanning acute and convalescent COVID-19. Sample material is recorded as cDNA or gDNA derived from T cells, B-cell-depleted T cells, or PBMCs.

In Seattle, patients joined the study during active infection and were tracked longitudinally. V lost 4 bases, J lost 2 bases, and 10 bases lay in between. CDR1 MRHNA and CDR2 SNTAGT come from the germline V gene. The CDR3 has 14 residues. TCRdb's table, derived via immunoSEQ multiplex PCR, lists solely in-frame clones and lacks some. The sample records 150,000 to 200,000 clones, 75% to 90% being singletons. The material sequenced was peripheral blood. The TCR sequence derives from a woman between 65 and 79 years old with COVID-19, enrolled during active disease. The gene calls are TRBV6-4 and TRBJ2-3; a possible D gene is TRBD2 (6 bases). CDR3 in amino acids: CASSVGGNTDTQYF. DNA for the CDR3: TGTGCCAGCAGTGTGGGGGGAAACACAGATACGCAGTATTTT.